One and the same sample provided the 28 T cell receptor beta chains below, sequenced in a study of T cells in localized non-small cell lung cancer (dated by TCRdb to between 2020 and 2021). The protocol used for the library was the immunoSEQ multiplex PCR assay. TCRdb provides this immuneACCESS table in a form limited to in-frame rearrangements. Some clones are lacking; in checked studies, under half of them reflect an unresolved V gene, and why the rest are absent is not known. The sample includes approximately 4,700 clones, with approximately 93% observed a single time. Of the sample, about 3% is held by the ten largest clones. The sample here was peripheral blood, taken before any cancer treatment. Receptor source: a woman aged 40-75 years with stage I lung adenocarcinoma.

This clone was detected once. The chain combines TRBV9 with TRBJ2-2; 7 bases align to TRBD1. CDR3 length equals 16 residues. Germline V CDR1 and CDR2: SGDLS, YYNGEE. The ends lost 2 bases at V and 2 bases at J; junction bases unmatched: 6. CDR3 region: CASSVLGQANTGELFF. The CDR3 nucleotides are TGTGCCAGCAGCGTCCTAGGACAGGCAAACACCGGGGAGCTGTTTTTT. Variable domain in full (rest from reference TRBV9 and TRBJ2-2): DSGVTQTPKHLITATGQRVTLRCSPRSGDLSVYWYQQSLDQGLQFLIQYYNGEERAKGNILERFSAQQFPDLHSELNLSSLELGDSALYFCASSVLGQANTGELFFGEGSRLTVL.

The rearrangement joins TRBV11-3 to TRBJ1-2; 7 nucleotides match TRBD1. Germline V gives CDR1 SGHNT, CDR2 YENEEA. With V trimmed by 4 bases and J by 0 bases, 2 bases remained unmatched. The CDR3 is 14 residues long. This CDR3 reads CASSSGQTNYGYTF. The CDR3 coding sequence is TGTGCCAGCAGCTCGGGACAGACTAACTATGGCTACACCTTC.

This clone has only one observation. This chain links TRBV11-3 with TRBJ1-2; D perhaps matches TRBD1 (5 bases). This CDR3 has 14 amino acids. Trimming cost V 2 bases and J 11 bases, with 18 bases left between them. Germline loops: CDR1 SGHNT, CDR2 YENEEA. CDR3 loop: CASSLWGGLGSYTF. CDR3 nucleotides: TGTGCCAGCAGCTTATGGGGCGGCCTTGGGAGTTACACCTTC.

The V call is TRBV7-7, the J call TRBJ2-1; TRBD2 matches at 11 bases. V shed 4 bases and J 7 bases; nucleotides not matched to a gene: 18. Germline V gives CDR1 SSHAT, CDR2 FNYEAQ (reference sequence). The CDR3 length is 19 residues. The CDR3 nucleotides are TGTGCCAGCAGCTCCGAAATAATAGCTAGCGGGAGGTTAAGGAATGAGCAGTTCTTC. Protein: CASSSEIIASGRLRNEQFF. Full variable domain (missing parts from reference TRBV7-7 and TRBJ2-1): GAGVSQSPRYKVTKRGQDVTLRCDPISSHATLYWYQQALGQGPEFLTYFNYEAQPDKSGLPSDRFSAERPEGSISTLTIQRTEQRDSAMYRCASSSEIIASGRLRNEQFFGPGTRLTVL.

The J gene is TRBJ2-2, the V gene TRBV28; 10 positions agree with TRBD2. With V trimmed by 9 bases and J by 2 bases, 6 bases remained unmatched. Germline values: CDR1 MDHEN, CDR2 SYDVKM. The length of the CDR3 is 15 residues. CDR3 sequence (DNA): TGTGCCAGTGGACTAGCGGACATAAACACCGGGGAGCTGTTTTTT. Protein sequence: CASGLADINTGELFF.

V is TRBV30 and J is TRBJ2-6, with D uncertain. V was clipped by 2 bases and J by 0 bases, with 8 bases between them. Germline assignment: CDR1 GTSNPN and CDR2 SVGIG (reference sequence). The CDR3 has 15 amino acids. CDR3 amino acids: CAWSLKSSGANVLTF. CDR3 nucleotides: TGTGCCTGGAGTCTAAAGAGCTCTGGGGCCAACGTCCTGACTTTC.

The genes are TRBV2 and TRBJ2-1, with D tentatively TRBD2 (6 bases). V was cut by 8 bases and J by 4 bases, with 15 bases left in between. Germline lookup yields CDR1 SNHLY and CDR2 FYNNEI. The CDR3 contains 14 residues. CDR3 bases: TGTGCCAGCCGGCGGGACGGATCATACAATGAGCAGTTCTTC. It translates to CASRRDGSYNEQFF.

DNA of the CDR3: TGTGCTAGTGGTTTGGGCACCGGGACTAGCGGGAGAGAGACCCAGTACTTC. This gives the protein CASGLGTGTSGRETQYF. This chain uses TRBV12-5 with TRBJ2-5; 14 positions agree with TRBD2. In germline, CDR1 is LGHNT, CDR2 FRNRAP. The length of the CDR3 is 17 residues. V was clipped by 1 base and J by 4 bases; unmatched bases: 5.

DNA of the CDR3: TGTGCCAGCAGCTTGGAAGCTTTCTTT. Encoded protein: CASSLEAFF. The genes are TRBV7-2 and TRBJ1-1; D gene uncertain. The CDR3 totals 9 residues. Deletions cut 3 bases from V and 8 bases from J, with 1 base between. Germline assignment: CDR1 SGHTA and CDR2 FQGNSA.

CDR3 bases: TGTGCCAGCAGCGAAACCCCGGACAGGGGCAATGAGCAGTTCTTC. Its translation: CASSETPDRGNEQFF. The rearrangement links TRBV25-1 to TRBJ2-1, with 9 bases identical to TRBD1. V lost 6 bases, J lost 6 bases, and 9 bases stayed unmatched. Per germline, CDR1 MGHDK and CDR2 SYGVNS. The CDR3 is made up of 15 amino acids. Full variable domain (missing parts from reference TRBV25-1 and TRBJ2-1): EADIYQTPRYLVIGTGKKITLECSQTMGHDKMYWYQQDPGMELHLIHYSYGVNSTEKGDLSSESTVSRIRTEHFPLTLESARPSHTSQYLCASSETPDRGNEQFFGPGTRLTVL.

The rearrangement links TRBV18 to TRBJ1-3; D unclear. Germline CDR1 is KGHSH and CDR2 is LQKENI. This CDR3 has 16 amino acids. V shed 3 bases and J shed 4 bases, with 16 bases lying between them. CDR3: CASSPLDPKRGNTIYF. CDR3 coding DNA: TGTGCCAGCTCACCCTTGGACCCTAAGAGGGGAAACACCATATATTTT.

The chain recombines TRBV4-1 with TRBJ2-7; no clear D gene. This CDR3 comprises 14 residues. Germline CDR1 reads MGHRA; CDR2 reads YSYEKL. The V end was cut by 3 bases, the J end by 2 bases, with 11 bases between. CDR3 sequence (DNA): TGCGCCAGCAGCCACGACACCGGAACCTACGAGCAGTACTTC. Translation: CASSHDTGTYEQYF.

V usage is TRBV29-1 and J usage is TRBJ1-2; perhaps TRBD1 as D (5 bases). Germline V gives CDR1 SQVTM, CDR2 ANQGSEA. This CDR3 contains 12 residues. V lost 4 bases to trimming and J lost 1 base, with 7 bases between them. Written as DNA, the CDR3 is TGCAGCGTTGGTGACAGTAACTATGGCTACACCTTC. This encodes CSVGDSNYGYTF.

The J gene is TRBJ1-2, the V gene TRBV2; D remains ambiguous. Germline V gene lookup returns CDR1 SNHLY and CDR2 FYNNEI. The CDR3 spans 14 residues. Trimming took 0 bases from V and 4 from J, leaving 9 bases between them. The CDR3 is CASSEAVGSYGYTF. The CDR3 region has the DNA TGTGCCAGCAGTGAAGCAGTCGGCAGCTATGGCTACACCTTC.

V usage is TRBV28 and J usage is TRBJ1-1, with 7 bases lining up with TRBD1. The CDR3 extends over 14 amino acids. Germline CDR1 reads MDHEN; CDR2 reads SYDVKM. The J segment lost 5 bases and the V segment lost 6 bases, leaving 9 bases of the junction unmatched. The CDR3 is CASSTYRGGTEAFF. CDR3 sequence (DNA): TGTGCCAGCAGCACTTACAGGGGAGGGACTGAAGCTTTCTTT. Together with reference TRBV28 and TRBJ1-1, the CDR3 gives the full variable domain: DVKVTQSSRYLVKRTGEKVFLECVQDMDHENMFWYRQDPGLGLRLIYFSYDVKMKEKGDIPEGYSVSREKKERFSLILESASTNQTSMYLCASSTYRGGTEAFFGQGTRLTVV.

This chain links TRBV9 with TRBJ2-3; D is unclear. The ends were cut back, 0 bases at V and 6 bases at J, with 2 bases in the middle. The CDR3 extends over 11 amino acids. CDR1 and CDR2 from the germline V gene are SGDLS and YYNGEE. The CDR3 is CASSVEDTQYF. The CDR3 nucleotides read TGTGCCAGCAGCGTAGAGGATACGCAGTATTTT.

The chain recombines TRBV5-6 with TRBJ1-1; tentatively, D is TRBD1 (6 bases). This CDR3 comprises 16 residues. Trimming took 0 bases from V and 4 from J, leaving 16 bases between them. CDR1 and CDR2 from the germline V gene are SGHDT and YYEEEE. CDR3 amino acids: CASSLAGGGQGTEAFF. The CDR3 bases are TGTGCCAGCAGCTTGGCGGGCGGGGGGCAAGGCACTGAAGCTTTCTTT. Full variable domain (outside the CDR3, taken from reference TRBV5-6 and TRBJ1-1): DAGVTQSPTHLIKTRGQQVTLRCSPKSGHDTVSWYQQALGQGPQFIFQYYEEEERQRGNFPDRFSGHQFPNYSSELNVNALLLGDSALYLCASSLAGGGQGTEAFFGQGTRLTVV.

This rearrangement joins TRBV6-1 to TRBJ2-1, with 14 nucleotides matching TRBD2. Trimming at V came to 4 bases and at J to 9 bases, leaving 2 bases not matched to a gene. Germline values: CDR1 MNHNS, CDR2 SASEGT. The CDR3 runs 14 residues. CDR3 bases: TGTGCCAGCAGTGGACTAGCGGGAGGGGGTGAGCAGTTCTTC. Protein: CASSGLAGGGEQFF.

This chain connects TRBV11-2 to TRBJ2-1; D is uncertain. The germline gives CDR1 SGHAT, CDR2 FQNNGV. V shed 3 bases and J shed 5 bases, with 14 bases lying between them. The CDR3 extends over 15 amino acids. The CDR3 region has the DNA TGTGCCAGCAGCTTTAACTTTAATGGGGACAATGAGCAGTTCTTC. Residues: CASSFNFNGDNEQFF.

This clone turned up a few times. The J gene is TRBJ1-5, the V gene TRBV15; D not resolved. V was clipped by 1 base and J by 3 bases, with 10 bases between them. The germline gives CDR1 LNHNV, CDR2 YYDKDF (reference sequence). The CDR3 is made up of 15 amino acids. The CDR3 reads CATSRVGPPNQPQHF. In nucleotides, the CDR3 is TGTGCCACCAGCAGAGTGGGTCCACCCAATCAGCCCCAGCATTTT.

The chain combines TRBV7-2 with TRBJ2-6, with a possible D match to TRBD2 (6 bases). CDR1 SGHTA and CDR2 FQGNSA come from the germline V gene. Trimming removed 2 bases at V and 4 bases at J, with 9 bases between. The CDR3 length is 15 residues. The CDR3 DNA sequence: TGTGCCAGCAGCTTACGCGGGGTAGGGGCCAACGTCCTGACTTTC. Translated: CASSLRGVGANVLTF.

The V and J genes are TRBV18 and TRBJ1-1; a weak D match, TRBD1 (6 bases). Trimming took off 4 bases at V and 8 bases at J, with 11 bases between the two ends. CDR3 length: 12 amino acids. Germline V gene sequence: CDR1 KGHSH, CDR2 LQKENI. The CDR3: CASSLSGTEAFF. The CDR3 DNA is TGTGCCAGCTCACTGTCCGGGACAGAAGCTTTCTTT.

The V and J genes are TRBV6-1 and TRBJ2-7; 7 bases line up with TRBD2. Germline CDR1 is MNHNS and CDR2 is SASEGT. This CDR3 spans 15 amino acids. Trimming took 0 bases from V and 0 from J; bases not matched to a gene: 2. The CDR3 region has the DNA TGTGCCAGCAGTGAAGCGGGGGGGACCTCCTACGAGCAGTACTTC. Translation: CASSEAGGTSYEQYF.

V is TRBV29-1 and J is TRBJ1-1; D is unresolved. CDR3 length: 13 amino acids. CDR1 is SQVTM, CDR2 ANQGSEA, per germline. The germline V and J ends were trimmed by 7 bases and 3 bases, with 15 bases remaining between them. The CDR3 reads CSGSPLGDTEAFF. DNA for the CDR3: TGCAGCGGCTCCCCCCTGGGAGACACTGAAGCTTTCTTT. Full variable domain (rest looked up from reference TRBV29-1 and TRBJ1-1): SAVISQKPSRDICQRGTSLTIQCQVDSQVTMMFWYRQQPGQSLTLIATANQGSEATYESGFVIDKFPISRPNLTFSTLTVSNMSPEDSSIYLCSGSPLGDTEAFFGQGTRLTVV.

This chain uses TRBV25-1 with TRBJ2-3; D uncertain. CDR3 length equals 16 residues. CDR1 is MGHDK and CDR2 is SYGVNS in the germline V gene. V lost 0 bases to trimming and J lost 4 bases, with 14 bases between them. The CDR3 loop is CASSEYVGRAPDTQYF. In DNA form, the CDR3 reads TGTGCCAGCAGTGAATACGTCGGTAGGGCTCCAGATACGCAGTATTTT.

This sequence joins TRBV11-1 and TRBJ2-3; 10 bases match TRBD2. V shed 1 base, J shed 1 base, and the junction held 8 bases outside the gene matches. This CDR3 spans 18 amino acids. Germline loops: CDR1 SGHAT, CDR2 FQDESV (reference sequence). The chain's CDR3 is CASSLGRSSGSGTDTQYF. The CDR3 DNA reads as TGTGCCAGCAGCTTAGGAAGATCTAGCGGGAGCGGCACAGATACGCAGTATTTT.

This chain connects TRBV13 to TRBJ1-2; tentatively, D is TRBD1 (6 bases). V lost 1 base and J lost 8, with 23 bases in between. This CDR3 is built from 17 residues. Germline CDR1 and CDR2: PRHDT and FYEKMQ (reference sequence). The CDR3 protein is CASSLVMGGGGRGGYTF. The CDR3 DNA sequence: TGTGCCAGCAGCTTAGTGATGGGCGGGGGGGGCCGAGGAGGCTACACCTTC.

The rearrangement uses TRBV27 and TRBJ2-7; a weak D match, TRBD2 (5 bases). Germline-derived CDR1 and CDR2 are MNHEY and SMNVEV (reference sequence). The CDR3 sequence is 15 residues long. V dropped 6 bases and J dropped 4 bases, with 19 bases sitting between them. The CDR3 DNA reads as TGTGCCAGCAGCCTACAAGGAGGAGCCGAATACGAGCAGTACTTC. This gives the protein CASSLQGGAEYEQYF.